This TCR beta chain was found in a study of OX40 agonist ivuxolimab in advanced cancers. On the study more broadly: Three partial responders included one hepatocellular carcinoma patient and two cutaneous melanoma patients. Study outcomes and limitations: Among the least clonally expanded were partial responders at 0.1-3.0 mg/kg.

Blood sampling was done at baseline, cycle 4 day 1, and cycle 7 day 1. TCRdb keeps only in-frame clones here, not all; method: immunoSEQ multiplex PCR. The sample carries about 50,000 clones, 70% to 85% recorded once. This CDR3 has 14 residues. Deletions cut 5 bases from V and 0 bases from J, with 7 bases between. CDR1 KGHSH and CDR2 LQKENI come from the germline V gene. As to this clone: Antigen specificity is unknown.

The starting material was CD4+ or CD8+ T cells sorted from blood, obtained in a trial of the OX40 agonist ivuxolimab. The sequence was collected from an adult with an advanced solid tumor such as melanoma, head and neck, liver or kidney cancer. The chain employs TRBV18 and TRBJ1-4; D gene unclear. In DNA form, the CDR3 reads TGTGCCAGCTCAGAGCTAGCAACTAATGAAAAACTGTTTTTT. This gives the protein CASSELATNEKLFF. The full variable domain, its missing parts supplied by reference TRBV18 and TRBJ1-4, is NAGVMQNPRHLVRRRGQEARLRCSPMKGHSHVYWYRQLPEEGLKFMVYLQKENIIDESGMPKERFSAEFPKEGPSILRIQQVVRGDSAAYFCASSELATNEKLFFGSGTQLSVL.